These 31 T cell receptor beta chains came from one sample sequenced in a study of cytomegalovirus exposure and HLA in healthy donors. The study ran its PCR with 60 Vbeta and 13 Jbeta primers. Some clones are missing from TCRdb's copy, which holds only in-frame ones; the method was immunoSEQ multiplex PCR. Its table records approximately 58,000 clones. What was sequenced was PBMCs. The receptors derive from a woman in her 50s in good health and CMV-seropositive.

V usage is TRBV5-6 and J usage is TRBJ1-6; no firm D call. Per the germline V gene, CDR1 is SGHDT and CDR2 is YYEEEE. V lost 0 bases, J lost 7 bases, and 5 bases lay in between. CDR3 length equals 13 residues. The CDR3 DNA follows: TGTGCCAGCAGCTTGGGTAGAAATTCACCCCTCCACTTT. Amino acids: CASSLGRNSPLHF.

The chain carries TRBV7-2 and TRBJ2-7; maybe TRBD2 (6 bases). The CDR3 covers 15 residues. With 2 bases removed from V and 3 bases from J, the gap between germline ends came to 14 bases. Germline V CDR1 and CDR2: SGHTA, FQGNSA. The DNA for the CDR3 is TGTGCCAGCAGCTTAAGTAGCGGCGATAGCTACGAGCAGTACTTC. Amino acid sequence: CASSLSSGDSYEQYF. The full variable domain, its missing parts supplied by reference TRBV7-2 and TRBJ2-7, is GAGVSQSPSNKVTEKGKDVELRCDPISGHTALYWYRQSLGQGLEFLIYFQGNSAPDKSGLPSDRFSAERTGGSVSTLTIQRTQQEDSAVYLCASSLSSGDSYEQYFGPGTRLTVT.

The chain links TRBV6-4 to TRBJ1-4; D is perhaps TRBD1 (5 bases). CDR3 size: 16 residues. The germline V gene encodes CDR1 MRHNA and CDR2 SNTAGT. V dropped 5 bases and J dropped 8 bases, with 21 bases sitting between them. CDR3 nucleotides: TGTGCCAGCAGTCCTCCTCGGCCGGGGGGTGGGGAAAAACTGTTTTTT. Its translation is CASSPPRPGGGEKLFF.

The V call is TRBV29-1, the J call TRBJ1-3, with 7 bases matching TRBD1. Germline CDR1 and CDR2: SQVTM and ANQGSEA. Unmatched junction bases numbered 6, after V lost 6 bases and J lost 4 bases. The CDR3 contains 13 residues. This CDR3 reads CSVGDRAGNTIYF. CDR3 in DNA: TGCAGCGTGGGCGACAGGGCAGGAAACACCATATATTTT.

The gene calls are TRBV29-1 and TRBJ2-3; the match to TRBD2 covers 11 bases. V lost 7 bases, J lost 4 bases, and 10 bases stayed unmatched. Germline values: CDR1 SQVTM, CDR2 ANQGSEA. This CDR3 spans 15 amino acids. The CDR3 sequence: CSARIAGGSADTQYF. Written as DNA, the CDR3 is TGCAGCGCAAGAATAGCGGGGGGGTCCGCAGATACGCAGTATTTT.

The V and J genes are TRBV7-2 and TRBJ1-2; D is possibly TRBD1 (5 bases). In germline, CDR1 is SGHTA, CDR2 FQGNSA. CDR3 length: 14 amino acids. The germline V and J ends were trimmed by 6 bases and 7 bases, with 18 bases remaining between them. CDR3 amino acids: CASRPDGGAGGYTF. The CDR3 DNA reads TGTGCCAGCAGGCCGGACGGGGGTGCGGGTGGCTACACCTTC.

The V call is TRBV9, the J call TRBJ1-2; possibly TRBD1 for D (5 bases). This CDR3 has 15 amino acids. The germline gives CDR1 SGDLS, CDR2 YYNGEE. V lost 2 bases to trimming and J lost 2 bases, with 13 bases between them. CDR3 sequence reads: CASSVVGGANYGYTF. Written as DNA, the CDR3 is TGTGCCAGCAGCGTGGTAGGTGGGGCCAACTATGGCTACACCTTC.

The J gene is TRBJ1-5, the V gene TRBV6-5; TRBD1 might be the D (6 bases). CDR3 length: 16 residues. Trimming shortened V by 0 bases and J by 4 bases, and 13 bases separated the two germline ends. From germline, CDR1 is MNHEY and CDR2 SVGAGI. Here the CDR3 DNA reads TGTGCCAGCAGTTACTCTTCCAGGGGAGGGAATCAGCCCCAGCATTTT. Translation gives CASSYSSRGGNQPQHF.

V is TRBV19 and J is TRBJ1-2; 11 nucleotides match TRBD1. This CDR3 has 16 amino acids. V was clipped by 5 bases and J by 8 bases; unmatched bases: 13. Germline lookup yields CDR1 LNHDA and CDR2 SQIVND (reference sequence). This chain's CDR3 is CASSADRGPGLRGYTF. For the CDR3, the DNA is TGTGCCAGTAGTGCGGACAGGGGGCCCGGGTTGAGGGGCTACACCTTC. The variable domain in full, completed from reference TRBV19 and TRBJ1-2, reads DGGITQSPKYLFRKEGQNVTLSCEQNLNHDAMYWYRQDPGQGLRLIYYSQIVNDFQKGDIAEGYSVSREKKESFPLTVTSAQKNPTAFYLCASSADRGPGLRGYTFGSGTRLTVV.

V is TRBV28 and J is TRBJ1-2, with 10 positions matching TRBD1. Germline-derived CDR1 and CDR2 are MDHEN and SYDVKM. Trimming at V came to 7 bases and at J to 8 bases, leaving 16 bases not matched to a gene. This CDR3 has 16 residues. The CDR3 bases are TGTGCCAGCACCCGAGCTTATACCGGGACAGGGGACGGCTACACCTTC. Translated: CASTRAYTGTGDGYTF.

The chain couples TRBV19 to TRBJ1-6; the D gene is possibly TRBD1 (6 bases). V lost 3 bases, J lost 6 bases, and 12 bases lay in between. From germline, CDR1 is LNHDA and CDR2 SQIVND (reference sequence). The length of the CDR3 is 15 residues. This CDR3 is CASSIAGAFNSPLHF. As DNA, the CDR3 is TGTGCCAGTAGTATCGCAGGGGCCTTTAATTCACCCCTCCACTTT.

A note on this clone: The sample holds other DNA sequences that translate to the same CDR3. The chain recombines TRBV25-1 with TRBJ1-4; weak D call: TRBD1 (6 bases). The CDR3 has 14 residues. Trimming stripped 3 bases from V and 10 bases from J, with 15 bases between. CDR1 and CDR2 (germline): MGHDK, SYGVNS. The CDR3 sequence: CASSEVRGQPKLFF. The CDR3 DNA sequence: TGTGCCAGCAGTGAGGTTCGTGGACAGCCAAAACTGTTTTTT.

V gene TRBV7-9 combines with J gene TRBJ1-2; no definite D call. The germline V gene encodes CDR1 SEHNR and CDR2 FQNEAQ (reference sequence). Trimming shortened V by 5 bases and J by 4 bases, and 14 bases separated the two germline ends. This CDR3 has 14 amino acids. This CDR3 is CASSRRSPPYGYTF. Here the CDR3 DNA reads TGTGCCAGCAGCCGCCGGTCGCCCCCCTATGGCTACACCTTC.

The DNA of the CDR3 is TGTGCCAGCAGCCTAGGGACTGTCTACGAGCAGTACTTC. It specifies CASSLGTVYEQYF. V is TRBV5-6 and J is TRBJ2-7, with D possibly TRBD2 on 6 matching bases. Germline-derived CDR1 and CDR2 are SGHDT and YYEEEE. Between the trimmed V and J ends, which lost 4 bases and 3 bases, there was a span of 11 bases. This CDR3 spans 13 amino acids.

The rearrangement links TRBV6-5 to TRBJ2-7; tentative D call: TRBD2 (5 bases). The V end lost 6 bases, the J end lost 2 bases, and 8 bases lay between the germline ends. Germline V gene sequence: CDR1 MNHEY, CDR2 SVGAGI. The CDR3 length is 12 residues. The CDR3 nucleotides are TGTGCCAGCAGAACGCGGGCCTACGAGCAGTACTTC. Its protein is CASRTRAYEQYF.

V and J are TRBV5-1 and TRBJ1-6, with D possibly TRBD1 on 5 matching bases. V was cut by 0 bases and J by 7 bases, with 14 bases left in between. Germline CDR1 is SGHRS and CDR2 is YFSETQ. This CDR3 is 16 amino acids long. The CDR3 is CASSLVSGGVNSPLHF. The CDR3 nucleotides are TGCGCCAGCAGCTTGGTATCGGGGGGTGTCAATTCACCCCTCCACTTT.

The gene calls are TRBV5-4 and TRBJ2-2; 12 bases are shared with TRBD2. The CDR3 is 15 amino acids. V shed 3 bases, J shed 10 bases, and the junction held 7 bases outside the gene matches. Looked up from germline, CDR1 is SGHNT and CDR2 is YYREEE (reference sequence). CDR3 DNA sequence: TGTGCCAGCAGCTCCCCGACTAGCGGGAGTGTGGAGCTGTTTTTT. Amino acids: CASSSPTSGSVELFF.

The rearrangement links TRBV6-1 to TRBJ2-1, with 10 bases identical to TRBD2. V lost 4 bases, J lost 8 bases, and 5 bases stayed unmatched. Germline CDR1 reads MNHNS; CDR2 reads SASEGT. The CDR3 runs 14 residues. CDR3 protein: CASSASGSRDEQFF. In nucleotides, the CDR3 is TGTGCCAGCAGTGCTAGCGGGAGTCGCGATGAGCAGTTCTTC.

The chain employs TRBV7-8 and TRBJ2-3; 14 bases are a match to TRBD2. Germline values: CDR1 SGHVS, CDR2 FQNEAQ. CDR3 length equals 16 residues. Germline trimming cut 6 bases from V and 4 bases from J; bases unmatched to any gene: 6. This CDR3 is CASSPGTSGSSDTQYF. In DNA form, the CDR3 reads TGTGCCAGCAGTCCAGGGACTAGCGGGAGCTCAGATACGCAGTATTTT.

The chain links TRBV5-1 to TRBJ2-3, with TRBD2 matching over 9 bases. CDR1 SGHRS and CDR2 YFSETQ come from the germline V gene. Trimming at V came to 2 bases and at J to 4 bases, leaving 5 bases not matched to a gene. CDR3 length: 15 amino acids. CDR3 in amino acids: CASSLFSGSSDTQYF. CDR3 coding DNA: TGCGCCAGCAGCTTATTTAGCGGGAGCTCAGATACGCAGTATTTT.

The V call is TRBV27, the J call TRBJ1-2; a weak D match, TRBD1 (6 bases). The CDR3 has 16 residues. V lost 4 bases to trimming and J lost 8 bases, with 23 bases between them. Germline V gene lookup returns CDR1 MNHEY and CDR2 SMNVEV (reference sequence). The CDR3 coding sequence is TGTGCCAGCAGTTCGGGAGGGGGTGTCCTGATTCTGGGCTACACCTTC. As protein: CASSSGGGVLILGYTF.

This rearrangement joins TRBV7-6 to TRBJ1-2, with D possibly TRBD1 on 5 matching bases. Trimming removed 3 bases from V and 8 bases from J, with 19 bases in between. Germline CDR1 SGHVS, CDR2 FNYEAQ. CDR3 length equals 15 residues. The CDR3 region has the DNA TGTGCCAGCAGCTTGGCCGCAGGGCCTTTCTCAGGCTACACCTTC. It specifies CASSLAAGPFSGYTF.

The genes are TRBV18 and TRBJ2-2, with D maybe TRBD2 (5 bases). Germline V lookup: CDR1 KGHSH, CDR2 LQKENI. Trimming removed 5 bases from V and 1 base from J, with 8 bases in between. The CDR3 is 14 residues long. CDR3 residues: CASSSDLNTGELFF. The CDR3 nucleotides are TGTGCCAGCTCATCGGACTTGAACACCGGGGAGCTGTTTTTT.

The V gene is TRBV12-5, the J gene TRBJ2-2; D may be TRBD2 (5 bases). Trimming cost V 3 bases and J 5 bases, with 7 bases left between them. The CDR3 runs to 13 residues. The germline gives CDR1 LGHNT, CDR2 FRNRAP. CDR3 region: CASGLGLTGELFF. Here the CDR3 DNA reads TGTGCTAGTGGTTTAGGACTGACCGGGGAGCTGTTTTTT.

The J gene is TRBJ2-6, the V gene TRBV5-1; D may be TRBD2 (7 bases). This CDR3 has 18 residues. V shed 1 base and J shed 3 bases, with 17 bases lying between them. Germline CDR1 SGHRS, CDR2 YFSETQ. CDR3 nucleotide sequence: TGCGCCAGCAGCTTGACCCCGAGGGGGGGCGTTGGGGCCAACGTCCTGACTTTC. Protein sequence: CASSLTPRGGVGANVLTF.

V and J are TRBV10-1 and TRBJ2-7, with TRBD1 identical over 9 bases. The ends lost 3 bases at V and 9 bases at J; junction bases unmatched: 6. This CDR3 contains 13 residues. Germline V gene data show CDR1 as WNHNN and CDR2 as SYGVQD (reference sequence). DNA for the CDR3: TGCGCCAGCAGTGAAGGGACAGGGTTTGGGCAGTACTTC. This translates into CASSEGTGFGQYF.

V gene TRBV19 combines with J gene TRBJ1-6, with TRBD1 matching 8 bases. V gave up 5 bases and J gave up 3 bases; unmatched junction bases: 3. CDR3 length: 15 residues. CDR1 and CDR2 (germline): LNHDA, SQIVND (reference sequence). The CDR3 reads CASSVGQGYNSPLHF. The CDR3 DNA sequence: TGTGCCAGTAGTGTCGGACAGGGCTATAATTCACCCCTCCACTTT. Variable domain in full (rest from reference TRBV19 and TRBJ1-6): DGGITQSPKYLFRKEGQNVTLSCEQNLNHDAMYWYRQDPGQGLRLIYYSQIVNDFQKGDIAEGYSVSREKKESFPLTVTSAQKNPTAFYLCASSVGQGYNSPLHFGNGTRLTVT.

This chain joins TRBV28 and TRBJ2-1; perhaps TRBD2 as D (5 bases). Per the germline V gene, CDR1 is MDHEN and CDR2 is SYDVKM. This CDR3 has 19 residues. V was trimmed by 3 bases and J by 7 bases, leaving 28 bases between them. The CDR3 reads CASSFNVGGTSIIGNEQFF. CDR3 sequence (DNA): TGTGCCAGCAGTTTCAACGTCGGAGGTACTAGTATAATAGGAAATGAGCAGTTCTTC.

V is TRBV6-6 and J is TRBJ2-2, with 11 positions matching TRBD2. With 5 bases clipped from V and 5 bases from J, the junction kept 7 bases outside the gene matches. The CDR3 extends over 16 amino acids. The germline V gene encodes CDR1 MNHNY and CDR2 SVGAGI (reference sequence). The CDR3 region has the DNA TGTGCCAGCAGTCGAATAGCGGGGGGGCTAACCGGGGAGCTGTTTTTT. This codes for CASSRIAGGLTGELFF.

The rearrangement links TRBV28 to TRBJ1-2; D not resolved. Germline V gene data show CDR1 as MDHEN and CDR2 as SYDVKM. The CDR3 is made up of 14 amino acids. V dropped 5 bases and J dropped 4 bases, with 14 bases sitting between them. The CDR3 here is CASSVTLPRYGYTF. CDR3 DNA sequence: TGTGCCAGCAGTGTTACTTTACCCCGCTATGGCTACACCTTC.

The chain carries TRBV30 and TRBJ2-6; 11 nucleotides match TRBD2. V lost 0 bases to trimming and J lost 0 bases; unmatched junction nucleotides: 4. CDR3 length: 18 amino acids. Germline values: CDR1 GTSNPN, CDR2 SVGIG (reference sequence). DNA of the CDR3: TGTGCCTGGAGTGTGAAGACTAGCGGGGCCTCTGGGGCCAACGTCCTGACTTTC. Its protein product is CAWSVKTSGASGANVLTF.